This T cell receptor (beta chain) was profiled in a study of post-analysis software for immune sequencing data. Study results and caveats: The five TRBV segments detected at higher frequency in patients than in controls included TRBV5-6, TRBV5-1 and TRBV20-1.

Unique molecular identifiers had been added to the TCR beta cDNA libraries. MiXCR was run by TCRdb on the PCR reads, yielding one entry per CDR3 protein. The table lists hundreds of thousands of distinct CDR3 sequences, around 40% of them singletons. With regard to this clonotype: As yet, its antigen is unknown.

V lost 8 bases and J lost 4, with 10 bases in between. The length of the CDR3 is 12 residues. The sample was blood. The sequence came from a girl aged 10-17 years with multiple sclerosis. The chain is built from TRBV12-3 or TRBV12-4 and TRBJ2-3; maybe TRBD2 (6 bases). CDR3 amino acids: CASAGIPDTQYF. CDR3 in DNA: TGTGCCAGCGCGGGAATCCCAGATACGCAGTATTTT.